A single sample gave rise to the 27 T cell receptor beta chains below, sequenced in a study of molecular identifiers for immune sequencing clone quantification. TCRdb used MiXCR to reprocess the PCR reads, holding one entry per CDR3 protein. This table has hundreds of thousands of distinct CDR3 sequences, about 20% appearing once. The sequenced sample was naive CD8+ T cells from blood, with Jurkat cell RNA spiked in. Stated subset: FACS-sorted CD8+CD4-CCR7+CD45RA+ naive T cells. These receptors originate from a human donor in good health. Some libraries in this study had Jurkat cell RNA spiked in.

As regards this clonotype: This may stem from a read error, because a much larger clone lies one nucleotide away. V and J are TRBV18 and TRBJ2-4; D perhaps matches TRBD1 (6 bases). This CDR3 spans 13 amino acids. Germline V lookup: CDR1 KGHSH, CDR2 LQKENI. CDR3 DNA sequence: TGTGCCAACTCACTGGACAGTCAAAACATTCAGTACTTC. Translation: CANSLDSQNIQYF.

This clonotype was counted a few times. This rearrangement joins TRBV30 to TRBJ1-1; maybe TRBD1 (5 bases). The CDR3 runs to 10 residues. V shed 6 bases and J shed 6 bases, with 8 bases lying between them. Germline V gene sequence: CDR1 GTSNPN, CDR2 SVGIG (reference sequence). As DNA, the CDR3 is TGTGCCTGTTGGGGGGCTGAAGCTTTCTTT. Its protein product is CACWGAEAFF.

This clonotype has a count of ten or more. The chain combines TRBV6-5 with TRBJ2-1; D may be TRBD2 (6 bases). Germline CDR1 and CDR2: MNHEY and SVGAGI. The ends were cut back, 2 bases at V and 7 bases at J, with 12 bases in the middle. The CDR3 contains 14 residues. The CDR3 loop is CASSYVTGGNEQFF. The CDR3 bases are TGTGCCAGCAGTTACGTTACCGGAGGGAATGAGCAGTTCTTC.

This clonotype was seen a handful of times. This chain links TRBV6-5 with TRBJ2-1, with 10 bases that match TRBD1. The J segment lost 6 bases and the V segment lost 6 bases, leaving 11 bases of the junction unmatched. The CDR3 consists of 16 residues. Germline V gene data show CDR1 as MNHEY and CDR2 as SVGAGI. The CDR3 sequence: CASSMGGQGIANEQFF. CDR3 bases: TGTGCCAGCAGCATGGGGGGACAGGGGATCGCCAATGAGCAGTTCTTC.

The chain is built from TRBV6-2 or TRBV6-3 and TRBJ2-1, with D perhaps TRBD1 (6 bases). The CDR3 covers 14 residues. The V end lost 2 bases, the J end lost 9 bases, and 14 bases lay between the germline ends. Germline V gene data show CDR1 as MNHEY and CDR2 as SVGEGT. The CDR3 reads CASSYRGSGIEQFF. The CDR3 nucleotides read TGTGCCAGCAGTTACAGGGGGTCGGGGATTGAGCAGTTCTTC.

In this sample, this clonotype turned up many times. The CDR3 nucleotides read TGTGCCAGCAGTTACTCCCGGGACGACGAGCAGTACTTC. Its protein is CASSYSRDDEQYF. The gene calls are TRBV6-5 and TRBJ2-7; either TRBD1 or TRBD2 may supply D (5 bases each). V lost 0 bases and J lost 5, with 8 bases in between. The CDR3 is 13 amino acids. Germline CDR1 is MNHEY and CDR2 is SVGAGI.

V usage is TRBV5-5 and J usage is TRBJ1-1; D not resolved. Between the trimmed V and J ends, which lost 3 bases and 1 base, there was a span of 7 bases. CDR1 is SGHKS and CDR2 is YYEKEE in the germline V gene (reference sequence). This CDR3 has 13 residues. Here the CDR3 reads CASSSRWNTEAFF. CDR3 DNA sequence: TGTGCCAGCAGCTCTCGATGGAACACTGAAGCTTTCTTT. Based on the CDR3 plus reference TRBV5-5 and TRBJ1-1, the full variable domain is DAGVTQSPTHLIKTRGQQVTLRCSPISGHKSVSWYQQVLGQGPQFIFQYYEKEERGRGNFPDRFSARQFPNYSSELNVNALLLGDSALYLCASSSRWNTEAFFGQGTRLTVV.

The table lists this clonotype with many counts. This chain links TRBV28 with TRBJ1-4, with unresolved D. The V end was cut by 5 bases, the J end by 8 bases, with 15 bases between. Germline CDR1 MDHEN, CDR2 SYDVKM. This CDR3 spans 14 amino acids. The CDR3 DNA is TGTGCCAGCAGTGCCGCCATCACCGGGGAAAAACTGTTTTTT. Its translation: CASSAAITGEKLFF.

Ten or more counts support this clonotype. This chain links TRBV7-2 with TRBJ2-7; 7 bases are a match to TRBD1. Germline CDR1 is SGHTA and CDR2 is FQGNSA. Germline trimming cut 5 bases from V and 0 bases from J; bases unmatched to any gene: 10. CDR3 length: 16 residues. CDR3 sequence reads: CASSRRDSFTSYEQYF. CDR3 nucleotide sequence: TGTGCCAGCAGCCGACGGGACAGCTTCACCTCCTACGAGCAGTACTTC.

In its sample, this clonotype was seen many times. The J gene is TRBJ1-5, the V gene TRBV27, with D hard to call. The CDR3 extends over 14 amino acids. V lost 3 bases to trimming and J lost 2 bases, with 8 bases between them. Germline V gene data show CDR1 as MNHEY and CDR2 as SMNVEV (reference sequence). CDR3 nucleotides: TGTGCCAGCAGTTTGAGATCTCGCAATCAGCCCCAGCATTTT. Its translation: CASSLRSRNQPQHF.

This clonotype was seen many times. The CDR3 DNA reads as TGTGCCAGCAGTGAATTCGACAGTGGTGTCGGAGAGACCCAGTACTTC. Its protein is CASSEFDSGVGETQYF. V and J are TRBV6-1 and TRBJ2-5; possibly TRBD1 for D (5 bases). V lost 2 bases to trimming and J lost 4 bases, with 17 bases between them. The CDR3 totals 16 residues. Germline V gives CDR1 MNHNS, CDR2 SASEGT.

This clonotype was counted a few times. The chain recombines TRBV27 with TRBJ2-3, with D perhaps matching TRBD1 or TRBD2 (5 bases each). The CDR3 is made up of 13 amino acids. V lost 6 bases and J 10 bases, leaving 17 bases between the germline ends. Looked up from germline, CDR1 is MNHEY and CDR2 is SMNVEV (reference sequence). This CDR3 is CASSTRDPKAQYF. CDR3 sequence (DNA): TGTGCCAGCAGCACCCGGGACCCTAAGGCGCAGTATTTT.

This clonotype has at least ten counts. The rearrangement uses TRBV30 and TRBJ2-1, with D uncertain. The CDR3 totals 13 residues. Trimming pared 2 bases from V and 3 bases from J, leaving 8 bases between. CDR1 and CDR2 from the germline V gene are GTSNPN and SVGIG (reference sequence). CDR3 nucleotide sequence: TGTGCCTGGAGTTTTTCAAGCTACAATGAGCAGTTCTTC. Translated: CAWSFSSYNEQFF.

At least ten counts were recorded for this clonotype. This chain's CDR3 is CASGSDGIYNEQFF. The CDR3 bases are TGTGCTAGTGGATCCGACGGGATCTACAATGAGCAGTTCTTC. This rearrangement joins TRBV12-5 to TRBJ2-1; TRBD2 might be the D (5 bases). Trimming stripped 6 bases from V and 3 bases from J, with 12 bases between. Germline V gene lookup returns CDR1 LGHNT and CDR2 FRNRAP. The CDR3 has 14 residues.

Remarks on this clonotype: A single base separates this from a much larger clone, so it may be a read error. The V call is TRBV29-1, the J call TRBJ2-7; D remains unclear. This CDR3 spans 12 amino acids. CDR1 is SQVTM and CDR2 is ANQGSEA in the germline V gene. V was shortened by 6 bases and J by 5 bases, with 14 bases between the two germline ends. The DNA for the CDR3 is TGCAGCGTCGGTAGTGGTACCCACGAGCAGTACTTC. Translation: CSVGSGTHEQYF.

In this sample, this clonotype turned up a few times. The chain is built from TRBV20-1 and TRBJ2-1; possible D gene TRBD2, 5 bases. Looked up from germline, CDR1 is DFQATT and CDR2 is SNEGSKA (reference sequence). The length of the CDR3 is 14 residues. V gave up 0 bases and J gave up 9 bases, with 15 bases separating them. CDR3 nucleotide sequence: TGCAGTGCTAGAGACCCCGGACGGGGTGTTGAGCAGTTCTTC. Its translation: CSARDPGRGVEQFF.

This clonotype was detected a few times. This chain links TRBV20-1 with TRBJ2-5; D not resolved. Germline V gene lookup returns CDR1 DFQATT and CDR2 SNEGSKA (reference sequence). The ends were cut back, 0 bases at V and 5 bases at J, with 13 bases in the middle. The CDR3 runs to 14 residues. The CDR3 region is CSARDTGAVETQYF. The CDR3, as DNA: TGCAGTGCTAGAGATACGGGCGCGGTGGAGACCCAGTACTTC.

This clonotype came up many times. The chain links TRBV11-3 to TRBJ2-3, with D perhaps matching TRBD1 (6 bases). Trimming stripped 8 bases from V and 4 bases from J, with 13 bases between. Germline V gene sequence: CDR1 SGHNT, CDR2 YENEEA. The CDR3 is 13 amino acids. The CDR3, as DNA: TGTGCCAGCGGTCAGGGGACCTCAGATACGCAGTATTTT. Translated, it gives CASGQGTSDTQYF.

This sequence joins TRBV4-3 and TRBJ2-2; TRBD2 agrees at 10 bases. The CDR3 has 16 residues. Germline assignment: CDR1 LGHNA and CDR2 YSLEER. Germline trimming cut 0 bases from V and 10 bases from J; bases unmatched to any gene: 8. The CDR3 DNA sequence: TGCGCCAGCAGCCAAGATTCTACTAGCGGGATCGTGGAGCTGTTTTTT. Its protein product is CASSQDSTSGIVELFF.

About this clonotype: A much larger clone sits a single nucleotide away, making a read error possible. The chain employs TRBV15 and TRBJ2-1, with D possibly being TRBD1 (6 bases). CDR1 and CDR2 from the germline V gene are LNHNV and YYDKDF (reference sequence). The CDR3 covers 14 residues. With 5 bases removed from V and 12 bases from J, the gap between germline ends came to 20 bases. The CDR3 nucleotides are TGTGCCACCAGCGGATACACAGGGATTGTAGGGCAGTTCTTC. Protein product: CATSGYTGIVGQFF. Combining the CDR3 with reference TRBV15 and TRBJ2-1 gives the whole variable domain DAMVIQNPRYQVTQFGKPVTLSCSQTLNHNVMYWYQQKSSQAPKLLFHYYDKDFNNEADTPDNFQSRRPNTSFCFLDIRSPGLGDTAMYLCATSGYTGIVGQFFGPGTRLTVL.

Worth noting for this clonotype: Just one base apart from a much larger clone, this may be a read error. The rearrangement links TRBV7-2 to TRBJ2-7; no definite D call. The CDR3 sequence is 14 residues long. The V gene's germline CDR1 is SGHTA and CDR2 FQGNSA. The chain's CDR3 is CASNLVPGFYEQYF. The CDR3 coding sequence is TGTGCCAGCAACTTAGTGCCGGGTTTCTACGAGCAGTACTTC.

This clonotype was detected many times. The chain links TRBV28 to TRBJ2-1; tentatively, D is TRBD1 (5 bases). V lost 6 bases, J lost 12 bases, and 9 bases lay in between. The CDR3 has 10 residues. From germline, CDR1 is MDHEN and CDR2 SYDVKM. The CDR3 nucleotides are TGTGCCAGCAGCTTAGGGGTGCAGTTCTTC. Amino acids: CASSLGVQFF. The variable domain in full, with the rest retrieved from reference TRBV28 and TRBJ2-1, is DVKVTQSSRYLVKRTGEKVFLECVQDMDHENMFWYRQDPGLGLRLIYFSYDVKMKEKGDIPEGYSVSREKKERFSLILESASTNQTSMYLCASSLGVQFFGPGTRLTVL.

This clonotype was seen at least ten times. The chain uses TRBV9 and TRBJ2-5; the D is unclear. The germline V gene has CDR1 SGDLS and CDR2 YYNGEE. The CDR3 loop spans 14 amino acids. Trimming left V 0 bases short and J 1 base short, with 7 bases between. Here the CDR3 DNA reads TGTGCCAGCAGCGTAGAGGTACTCCAAGAGACCCAGTACTTC. Translating it yields CASSVEVLQETQYF.

Many counts were recorded for this clonotype. V is TRBV7-6 and J is TRBJ2-6; TRBD1 is a possible D gene (6 bases). The ends were cut back, 5 bases at V and 1 base at J, with 12 bases in the middle. Germline V gene data show CDR1 as SGHVS and CDR2 as FNYEAQ. This CDR3 is 16 amino acids long. The CDR3 coding sequence is TGTGCCAGCAGCGAACAGGGTCGGTCTGGGGCCAACGTCCTGACTTTC. Amino acids: CASSEQGRSGANVLTF.

On this clonotype: A much larger clone lies a single base off, so this may be a read error. The chain carries TRBV10-3 and TRBJ2-7, with TRBD2 matching 15 bases. The CDR3 spans 16 residues. Germline V lookup: CDR1 ENHRY, CDR2 SYGVKD. V lost 6 bases to trimming and J lost 0 bases; unmatched junction nucleotides: 3. The CDR3, as DNA: TGTGCCATCAGCGGGACTAGCGGGGGGAGCTCCTACGAGCAGTACTTC. Encoded protein: CAISGTSGGSSYEQYF.

Many counts were recorded for this clonotype. The chain has TRBV5-5 and TRBJ2-3; 9 bases align to TRBD1. V trimming: 2 bases; J trimming: 3 bases; junction bases outside the gene matches: 7. CDR3 length equals 16 residues. Looked up from germline, CDR1 is SGHKS and CDR2 is YYEKEE (reference sequence). In nucleotides, the CDR3 is TGTGCCAGCAGCTTTGGTGGGACAGGGATAACAGATACGCAGTATTTT. Translated, it gives CASSFGGTGITDTQYF.

In its sample, this clonotype was seen a few times. V is TRBV6-1 and J is TRBJ1-1; 8 positions match TRBD1. The CDR3 sequence is 18 residues long. Germline lookup yields CDR1 MNHNS and CDR2 SASEGT. V was clipped by 2 bases and J by 1 base; unmatched bases: 12. CDR3 sequence: CASSEQAGGLGWNTEAFF. CDR3 in DNA: TGTGCCAGCAGTGAACAGGCAGGGGGCCTGGGTTGGAACACTGAAGCTTTCTTT.